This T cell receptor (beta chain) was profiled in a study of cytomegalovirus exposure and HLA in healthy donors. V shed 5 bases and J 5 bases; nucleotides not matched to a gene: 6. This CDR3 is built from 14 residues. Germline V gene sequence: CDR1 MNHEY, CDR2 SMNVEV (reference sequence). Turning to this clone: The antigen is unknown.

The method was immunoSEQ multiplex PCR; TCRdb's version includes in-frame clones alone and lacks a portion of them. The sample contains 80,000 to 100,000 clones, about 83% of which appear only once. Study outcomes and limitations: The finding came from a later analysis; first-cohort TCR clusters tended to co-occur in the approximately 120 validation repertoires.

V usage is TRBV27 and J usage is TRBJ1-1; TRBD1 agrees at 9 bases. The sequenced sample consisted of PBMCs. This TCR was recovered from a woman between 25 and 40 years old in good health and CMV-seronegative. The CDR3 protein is CASSATGGETEAFF. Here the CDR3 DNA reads TGTGCCAGCAGTGCCACAGGGGGCGAGACTGAAGCTTTCTTT.